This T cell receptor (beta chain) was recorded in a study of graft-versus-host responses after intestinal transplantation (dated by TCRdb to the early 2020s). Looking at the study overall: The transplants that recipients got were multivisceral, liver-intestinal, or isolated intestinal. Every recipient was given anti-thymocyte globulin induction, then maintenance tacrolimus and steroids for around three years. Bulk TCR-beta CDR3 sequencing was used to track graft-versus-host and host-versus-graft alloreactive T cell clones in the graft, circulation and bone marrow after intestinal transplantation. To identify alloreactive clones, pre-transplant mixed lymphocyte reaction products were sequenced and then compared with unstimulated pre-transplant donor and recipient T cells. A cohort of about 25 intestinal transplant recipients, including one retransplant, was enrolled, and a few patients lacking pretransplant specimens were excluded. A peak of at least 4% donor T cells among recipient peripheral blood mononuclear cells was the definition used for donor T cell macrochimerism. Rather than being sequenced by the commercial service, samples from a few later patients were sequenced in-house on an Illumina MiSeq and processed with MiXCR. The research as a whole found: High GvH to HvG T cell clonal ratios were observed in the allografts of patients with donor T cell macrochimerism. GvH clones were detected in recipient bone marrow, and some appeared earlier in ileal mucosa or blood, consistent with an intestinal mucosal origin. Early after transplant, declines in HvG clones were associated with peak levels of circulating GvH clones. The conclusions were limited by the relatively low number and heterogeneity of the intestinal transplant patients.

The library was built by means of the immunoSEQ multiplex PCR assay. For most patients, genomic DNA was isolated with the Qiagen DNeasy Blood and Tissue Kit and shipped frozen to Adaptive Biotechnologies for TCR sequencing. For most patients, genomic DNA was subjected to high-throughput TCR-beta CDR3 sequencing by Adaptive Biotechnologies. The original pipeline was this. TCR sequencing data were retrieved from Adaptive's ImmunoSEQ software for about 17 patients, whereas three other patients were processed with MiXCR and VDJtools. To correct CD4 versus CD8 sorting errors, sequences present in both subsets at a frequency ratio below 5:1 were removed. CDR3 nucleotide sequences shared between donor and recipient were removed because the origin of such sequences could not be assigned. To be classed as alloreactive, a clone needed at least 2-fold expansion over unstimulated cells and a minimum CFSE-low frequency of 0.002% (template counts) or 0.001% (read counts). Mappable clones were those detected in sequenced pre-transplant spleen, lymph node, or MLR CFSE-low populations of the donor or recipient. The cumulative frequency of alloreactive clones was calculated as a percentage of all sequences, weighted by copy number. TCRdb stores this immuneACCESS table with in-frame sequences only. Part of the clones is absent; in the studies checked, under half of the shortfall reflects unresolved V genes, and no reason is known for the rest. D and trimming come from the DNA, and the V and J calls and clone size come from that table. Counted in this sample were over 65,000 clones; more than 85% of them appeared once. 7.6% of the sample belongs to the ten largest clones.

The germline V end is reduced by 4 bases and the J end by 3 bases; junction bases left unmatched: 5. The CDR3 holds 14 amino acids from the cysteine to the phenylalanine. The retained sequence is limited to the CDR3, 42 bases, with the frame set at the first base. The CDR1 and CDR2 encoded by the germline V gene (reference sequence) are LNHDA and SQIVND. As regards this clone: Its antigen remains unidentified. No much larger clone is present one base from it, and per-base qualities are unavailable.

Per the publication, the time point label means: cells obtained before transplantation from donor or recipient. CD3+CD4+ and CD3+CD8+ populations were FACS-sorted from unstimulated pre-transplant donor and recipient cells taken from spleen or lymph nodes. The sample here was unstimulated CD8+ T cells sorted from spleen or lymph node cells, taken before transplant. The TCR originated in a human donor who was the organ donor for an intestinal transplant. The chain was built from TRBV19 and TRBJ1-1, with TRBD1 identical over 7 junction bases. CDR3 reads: CASSKGQVDTEAFF. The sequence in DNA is TGTGCCAGTAGTAAAGGACAGGTAGACACTGAAGCTTTCTTT.